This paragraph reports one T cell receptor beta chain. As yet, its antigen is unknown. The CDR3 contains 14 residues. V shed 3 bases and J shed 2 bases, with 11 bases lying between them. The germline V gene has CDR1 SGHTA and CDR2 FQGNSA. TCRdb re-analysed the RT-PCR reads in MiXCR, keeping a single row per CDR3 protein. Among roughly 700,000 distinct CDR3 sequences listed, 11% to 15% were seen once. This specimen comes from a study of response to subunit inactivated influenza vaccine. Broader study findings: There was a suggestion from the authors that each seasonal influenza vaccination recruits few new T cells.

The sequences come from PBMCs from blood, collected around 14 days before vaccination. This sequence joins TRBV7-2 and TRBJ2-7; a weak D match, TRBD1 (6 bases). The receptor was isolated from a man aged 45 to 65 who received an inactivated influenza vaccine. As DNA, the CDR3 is TGTGCCAGCAGCTTCGGAGAGGGGGCCTACGAGCAGTACTTC. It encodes CASSFGEGAYEQYF.